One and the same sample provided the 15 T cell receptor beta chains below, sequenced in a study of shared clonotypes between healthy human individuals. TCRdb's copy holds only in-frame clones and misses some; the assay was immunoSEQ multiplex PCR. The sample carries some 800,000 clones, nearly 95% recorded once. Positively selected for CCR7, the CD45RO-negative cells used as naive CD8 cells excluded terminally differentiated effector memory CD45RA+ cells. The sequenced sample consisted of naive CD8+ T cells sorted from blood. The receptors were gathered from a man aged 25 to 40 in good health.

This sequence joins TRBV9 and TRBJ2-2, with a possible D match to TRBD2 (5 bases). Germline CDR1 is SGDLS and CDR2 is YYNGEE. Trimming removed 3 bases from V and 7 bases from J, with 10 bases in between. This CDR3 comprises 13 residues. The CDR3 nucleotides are TGTGCCAGCAGCGAGGGAGCCCTCGGGGAGCTGTTTTTT. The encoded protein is CASSEGALGELFF.

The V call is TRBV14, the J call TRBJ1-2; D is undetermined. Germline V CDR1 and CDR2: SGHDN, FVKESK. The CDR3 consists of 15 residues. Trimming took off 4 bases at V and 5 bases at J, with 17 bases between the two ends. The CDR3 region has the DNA TGTGCCAGCAGCCCAATGGGGTACGGACTATATGGCTACACCTTC. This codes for CASSPMGYGLYGYTF.

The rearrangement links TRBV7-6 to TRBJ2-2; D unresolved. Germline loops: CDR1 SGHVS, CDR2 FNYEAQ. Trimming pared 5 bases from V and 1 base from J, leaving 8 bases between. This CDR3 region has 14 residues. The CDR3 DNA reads TGTGCCAGCAGCCTGGACGTGAACACCGGGGAGCTGTTTTTT. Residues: CASSLDVNTGELFF.

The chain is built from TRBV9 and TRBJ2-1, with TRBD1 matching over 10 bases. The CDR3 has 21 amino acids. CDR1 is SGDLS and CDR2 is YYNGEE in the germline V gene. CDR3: CAENRDRGHSGEVHSYNEQFF. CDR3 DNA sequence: TGTGCAGAAAACCGGGACAGGGGACATAGCGGGGAAGTCCACTCCTACAATGAGCAGTTCTTC.

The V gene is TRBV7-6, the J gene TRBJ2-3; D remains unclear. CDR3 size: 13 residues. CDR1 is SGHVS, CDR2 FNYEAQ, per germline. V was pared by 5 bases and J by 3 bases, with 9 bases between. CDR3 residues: CASSRGPTDTQYF. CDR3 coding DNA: TGTGCCAGCAGCCGTGGCCCAACAGATACGCAGTATTTT.

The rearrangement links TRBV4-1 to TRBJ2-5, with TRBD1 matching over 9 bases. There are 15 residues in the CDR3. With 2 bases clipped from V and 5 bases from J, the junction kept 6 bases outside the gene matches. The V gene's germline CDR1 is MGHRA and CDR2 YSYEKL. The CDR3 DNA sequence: TGCGCCAGCAGCCAACAAACAGGGGGCTTCGAGACCCAGTACTTC. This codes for CASSQQTGGFETQYF.

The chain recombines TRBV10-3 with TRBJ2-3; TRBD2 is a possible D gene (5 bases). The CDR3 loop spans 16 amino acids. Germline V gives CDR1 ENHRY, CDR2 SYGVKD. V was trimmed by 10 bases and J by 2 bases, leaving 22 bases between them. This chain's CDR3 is CATAFLSGMDTDTQYF. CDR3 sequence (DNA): TGTGCCACCGCTTTTTTATCGGGAATGGACACAGATACGCAGTATTTT.

In nucleotides, the CDR3 is TGTGCCAGCAGTGGGAGTTTGGGTGGCTACACCTTC. Its protein product is CASSGSLGGYTF. The rearrangement links TRBV2 to TRBJ1-2; D unresolved. This CDR3 comprises 12 residues. In germline, CDR1 is SNHLY, CDR2 FYNNEI. Trimming pared 4 bases from V and 7 bases from J, leaving 10 bases between.

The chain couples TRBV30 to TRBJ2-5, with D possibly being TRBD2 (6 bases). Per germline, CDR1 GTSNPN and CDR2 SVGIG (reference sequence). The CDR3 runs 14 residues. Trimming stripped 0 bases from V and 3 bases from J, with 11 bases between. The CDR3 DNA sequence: TGTGCCTGGAGTGTACGGGGGTTGGAAGAGACCCAGTACTTC. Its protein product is CAWSVRGLEETQYF.

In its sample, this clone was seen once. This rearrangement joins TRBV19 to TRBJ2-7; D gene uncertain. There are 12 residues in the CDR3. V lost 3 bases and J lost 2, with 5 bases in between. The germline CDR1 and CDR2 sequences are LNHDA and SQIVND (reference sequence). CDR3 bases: TGTGCCAGTAGTATCAACCCCTACGAGCAGTACTTC. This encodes CASSINPYEQYF.

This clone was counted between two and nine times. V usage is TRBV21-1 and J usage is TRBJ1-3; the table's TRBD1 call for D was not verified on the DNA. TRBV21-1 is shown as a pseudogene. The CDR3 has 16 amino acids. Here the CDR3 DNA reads TGTGCCAGCAGCACCCCCGACAGGGGCGTTGGAAACACCATATATTTT. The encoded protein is CASSTPDRGVGNTIYF.

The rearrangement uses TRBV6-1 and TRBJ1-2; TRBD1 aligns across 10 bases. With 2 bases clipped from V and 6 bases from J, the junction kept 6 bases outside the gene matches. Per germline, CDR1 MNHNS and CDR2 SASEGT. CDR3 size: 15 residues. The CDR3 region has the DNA TGTGCCAGCAGTGAATCCGCCGGGACAGGGGATGGCTACACCTTC. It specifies CASSESAGTGDGYTF.

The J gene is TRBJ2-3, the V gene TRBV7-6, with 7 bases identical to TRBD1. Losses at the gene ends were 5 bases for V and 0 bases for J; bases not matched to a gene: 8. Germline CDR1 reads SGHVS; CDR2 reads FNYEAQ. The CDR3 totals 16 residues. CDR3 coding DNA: TGTGCCAGCAGCCTAGAGGGGGCAGGAAGCACAGATACGCAGTATTTT. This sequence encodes CASSLEGAGSTDTQYF.

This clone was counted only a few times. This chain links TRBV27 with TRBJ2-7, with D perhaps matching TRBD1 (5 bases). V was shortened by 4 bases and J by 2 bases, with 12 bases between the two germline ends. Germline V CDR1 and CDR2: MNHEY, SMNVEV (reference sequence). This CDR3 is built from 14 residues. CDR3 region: CASSSYRTTYEQYF. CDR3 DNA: TGTGCCAGCAGTTCATACAGGACCACCTACGAGCAGTACTTC.

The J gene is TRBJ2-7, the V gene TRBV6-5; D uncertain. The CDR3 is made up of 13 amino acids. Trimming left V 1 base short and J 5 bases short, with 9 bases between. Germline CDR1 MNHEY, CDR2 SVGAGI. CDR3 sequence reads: CASSYYRGNEQYF. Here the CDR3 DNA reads TGTGCCAGCAGTTACTACCGCGGCAACGAGCAGTACTTC.